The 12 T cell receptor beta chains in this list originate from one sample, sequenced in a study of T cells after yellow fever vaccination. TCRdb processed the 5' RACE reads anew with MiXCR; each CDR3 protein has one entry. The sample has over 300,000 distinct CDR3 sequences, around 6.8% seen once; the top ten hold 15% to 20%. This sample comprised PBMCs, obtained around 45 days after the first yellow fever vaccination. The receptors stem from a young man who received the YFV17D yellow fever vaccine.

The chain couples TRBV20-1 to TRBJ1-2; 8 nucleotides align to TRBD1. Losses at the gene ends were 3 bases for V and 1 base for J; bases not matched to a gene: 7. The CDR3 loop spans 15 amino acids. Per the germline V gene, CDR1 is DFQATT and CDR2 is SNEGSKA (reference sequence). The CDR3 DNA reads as TGCAGTGCTAGTCTCGGACAGGGAAATAACTATGGCTACACCTTC. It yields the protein CSASLGQGNNYGYTF.

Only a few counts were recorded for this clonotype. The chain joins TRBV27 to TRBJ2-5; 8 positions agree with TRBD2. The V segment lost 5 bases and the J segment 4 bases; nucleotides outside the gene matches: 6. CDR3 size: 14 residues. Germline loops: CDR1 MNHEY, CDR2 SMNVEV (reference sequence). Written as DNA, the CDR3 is TGTGCCAGCAGTCCGGGACTAGATATAGAGACCCAGTACTTC. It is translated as CASSPGLDIETQYF.

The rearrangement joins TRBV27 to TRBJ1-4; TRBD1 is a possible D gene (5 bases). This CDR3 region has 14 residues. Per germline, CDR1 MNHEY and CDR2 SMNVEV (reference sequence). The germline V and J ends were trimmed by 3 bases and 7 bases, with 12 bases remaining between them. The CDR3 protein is CASSFQGLGEKLFF. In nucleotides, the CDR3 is TGTGCCAGCAGTTTCCAGGGTCTGGGTGAAAAACTGTTTTTT.

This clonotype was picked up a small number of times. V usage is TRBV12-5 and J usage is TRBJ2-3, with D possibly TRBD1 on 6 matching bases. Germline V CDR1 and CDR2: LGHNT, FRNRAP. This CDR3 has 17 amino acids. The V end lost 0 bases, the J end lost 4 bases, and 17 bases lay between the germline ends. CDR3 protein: CASGLVLGASPPDTQYF. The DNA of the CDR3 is TGTGCTAGTGGTTTGGTACTGGGGGCTAGCCCGCCAGATACGCAGTATTTT.

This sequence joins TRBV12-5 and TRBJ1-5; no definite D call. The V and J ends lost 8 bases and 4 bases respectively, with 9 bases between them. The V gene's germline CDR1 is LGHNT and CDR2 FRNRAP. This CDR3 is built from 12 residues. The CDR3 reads CASCEGNQPQHF. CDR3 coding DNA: TGTGCTAGTTGCGAAGGGAATCAGCCCCAGCATTTT. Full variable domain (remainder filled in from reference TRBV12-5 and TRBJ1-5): DARVTQTPRHKVTEMGQEVTMRCQPILGHNTVFWYRQTMMQGLELLAYFRNRAPLDDSGMPKDRFSAEMPDATLATLKIQPSEPRDSAVYFCASCEGNQPQHFGDGTRLSIL.

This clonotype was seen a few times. CDR3 coding DNA: TGTGCCAGCAGTTTACCAGGGGGCGGCACCGGGGAGCTGTTTTTT. Translation gives CASSLPGGGTGELFF. The chain carries TRBV12-3 or TRBV12-4 and TRBJ2-2, with 8 bases that match TRBD1. Trimming at V came to 2 bases and at J to 4 bases, leaving 3 bases not matched to a gene. This CDR3 comprises 15 residues.

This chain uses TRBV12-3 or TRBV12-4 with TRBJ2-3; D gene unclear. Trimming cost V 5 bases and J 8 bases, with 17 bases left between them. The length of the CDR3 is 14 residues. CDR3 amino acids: CASSPDVGYGTQYF. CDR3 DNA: TGTGCCAGCAGTCCGGACGTGGGGTATGGTACGCAGTATTTT.

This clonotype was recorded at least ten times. CDR3 in DNA: TGCGCCAGCAGCCAAGATCATCCCCGGGGCGTCCAAGAGACCCAGTACTTC. Protein: CASSQDHPRGVQETQYF. The rearrangement uses TRBV4-1 and TRBJ2-5; the D call may be TRBD1 or TRBD2 (5 bases each). This CDR3 contains 17 residues. Trimming took 0 bases from V and 1 from J, leaving 15 bases between them. CDR1 is MGHRA and CDR2 is YSYEKL in the germline V gene.

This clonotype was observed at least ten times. CDR3 sequence (DNA): TGCAGCGTTGATTACCTCGTTGGGGAGACCCAGTACTTC. Its protein is CSVDYLVGETQYF. The V gene is TRBV29-1, the J gene TRBJ2-5, with unresolved D. V was pared by 3 bases and J by 5 bases, with 13 bases between. From germline, CDR1 is SQVTM and CDR2 ANQGSEA. The CDR3 is 13 amino acids.

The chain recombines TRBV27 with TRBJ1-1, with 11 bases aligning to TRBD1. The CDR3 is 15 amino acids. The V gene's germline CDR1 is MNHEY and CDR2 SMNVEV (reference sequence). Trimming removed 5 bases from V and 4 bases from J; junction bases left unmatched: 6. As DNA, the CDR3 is TGTGCCAGCAGTCCCGGACAGGGGGCGGGCACTGAAGCTTTCTTT. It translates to CASSPGQGAGTEAFF.

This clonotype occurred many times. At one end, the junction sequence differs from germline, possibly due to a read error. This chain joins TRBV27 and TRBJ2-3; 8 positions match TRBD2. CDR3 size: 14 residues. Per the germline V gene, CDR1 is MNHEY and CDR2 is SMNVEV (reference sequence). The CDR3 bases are TGTGCCAGCAATGGGCTAGCGGGCACAGATCCGCAGTATTTT. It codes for CASNGLAGTDPQYF.

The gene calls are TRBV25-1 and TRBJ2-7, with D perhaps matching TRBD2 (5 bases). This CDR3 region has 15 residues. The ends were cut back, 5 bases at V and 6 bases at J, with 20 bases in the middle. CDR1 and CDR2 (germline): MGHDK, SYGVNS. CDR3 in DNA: TGTGCCAGCAGTCAGAGCCTTAGTGGAGGTACCGAGCAGTACTTC. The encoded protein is CASSQSLSGGTEQYF.